The T cell receptor (beta chain) under discussion was sequenced for a study of naive and memory T cell subsets. The CDR3 sequence is 15 residues long. CDR1 and CDR2 (germline): LGHDT, YNNKEL (reference sequence). V trimming: 4 bases; J trimming: 6 bases; junction bases outside the gene matches: 10. The SP2 primer and nested alpha and beta constant region primers amplified ligated cDNA in four rounds. One entry per CDR3 protein results from TCRdb running MiXCR on the UMI-ligation and nested PCR reads. The repertoire consists of some 40,000 distinct CDR3 sequences, with 8% to 13% occurring once and the leading ten covering around 3.9%. Study results and limitations: Both skin biopsy types reportedly yielded TCRs, tuberculin sites far more. Potentially, T cell activation and differentiation skew this RNA-based measurement.

Treatment: skin biopsy from PPD injection site in Mantoux-positive individual. TCR cDNA received a 3' ligated oligonucleotide that carried a UMI. This clonotype was observed once. Its specificity is not known. This chain connects TRBV3-1 to TRBJ2-7; 9 bases line up with TRBD1. The TCR comes from an adult in good health. The source was skin, collected from a tuberculin skin test site. CDR3 bases: TGTGCCAGCAGCCTACCGGGACAGGGAAAAGGCGAGCAGTACTTC. This translates into CASSLPGQGKGEQYF.